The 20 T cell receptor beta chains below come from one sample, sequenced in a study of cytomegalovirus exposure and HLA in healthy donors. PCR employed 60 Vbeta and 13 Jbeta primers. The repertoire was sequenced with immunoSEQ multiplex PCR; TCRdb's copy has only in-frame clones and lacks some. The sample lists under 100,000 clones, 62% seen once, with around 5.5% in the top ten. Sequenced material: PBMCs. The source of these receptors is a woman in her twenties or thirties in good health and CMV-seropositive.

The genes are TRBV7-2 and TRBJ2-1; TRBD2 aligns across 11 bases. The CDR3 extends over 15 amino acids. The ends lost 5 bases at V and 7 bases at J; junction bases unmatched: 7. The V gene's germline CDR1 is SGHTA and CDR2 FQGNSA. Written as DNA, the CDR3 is TGTGCCAGCAGCGAAGAGGGACTAGCGGCGAATGAGCAGTTCTTC. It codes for CASSEEGLAANEQFF.

The CDR3 coding sequence is TGTGCCAGCAGCCCCCAGGGGCGGGATGAGCAGTTCTTC. Translation: CASSPQGRDEQFF. V usage is TRBV4-2 and J usage is TRBJ2-1; possibly TRBD1 for D (6 bases). The CDR3 runs to 13 residues. Trimming took 4 bases from V and 8 from J, leaving 12 bases between them. Germline CDR1 and CDR2: LGHNA and YNFKEQ.

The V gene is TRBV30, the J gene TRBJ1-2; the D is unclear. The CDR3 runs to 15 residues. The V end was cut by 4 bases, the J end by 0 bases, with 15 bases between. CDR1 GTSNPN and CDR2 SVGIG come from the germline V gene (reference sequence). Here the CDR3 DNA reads TGTGCCTGGAAAATAAACCCCGCGGCTAACTATGGCTACACCTTC. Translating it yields CAWKINPAANYGYTF.

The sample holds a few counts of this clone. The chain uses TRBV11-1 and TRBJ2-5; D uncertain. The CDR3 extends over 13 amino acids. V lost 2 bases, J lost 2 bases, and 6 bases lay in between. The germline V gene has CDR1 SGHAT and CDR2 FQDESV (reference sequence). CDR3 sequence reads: CASSLRQQETQYF. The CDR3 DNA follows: TGTGCCAGCAGCTTACGCCAGCAAGAGACCCAGTACTTC.

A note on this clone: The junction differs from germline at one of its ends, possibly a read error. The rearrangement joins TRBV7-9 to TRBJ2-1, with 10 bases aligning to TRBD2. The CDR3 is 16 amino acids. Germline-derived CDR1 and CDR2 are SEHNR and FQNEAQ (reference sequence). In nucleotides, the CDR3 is TGTTCCAGCAGCTTACGAAGCGGGGGGGCTCTAGATGAGCAGTTCTTC. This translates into CSSSLRSGGALDEQFF.

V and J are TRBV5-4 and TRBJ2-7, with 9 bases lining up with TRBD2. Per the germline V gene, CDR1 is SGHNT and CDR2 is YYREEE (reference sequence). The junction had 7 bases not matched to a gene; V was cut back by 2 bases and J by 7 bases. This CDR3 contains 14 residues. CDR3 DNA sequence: TGTGCCAGCAGCTTTGGCGGGGGGGCGCGGGAGCAGTACTTC. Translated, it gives CASSFGGGAREQYF.

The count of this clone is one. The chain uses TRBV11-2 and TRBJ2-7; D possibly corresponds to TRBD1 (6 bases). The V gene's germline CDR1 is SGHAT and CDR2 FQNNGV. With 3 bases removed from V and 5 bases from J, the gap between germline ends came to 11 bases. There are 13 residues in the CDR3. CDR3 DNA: TGTGCCAGCAGCTTTACAGGGATCCACGAGCAGTACTTC. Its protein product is CASSFTGIHEQYF.

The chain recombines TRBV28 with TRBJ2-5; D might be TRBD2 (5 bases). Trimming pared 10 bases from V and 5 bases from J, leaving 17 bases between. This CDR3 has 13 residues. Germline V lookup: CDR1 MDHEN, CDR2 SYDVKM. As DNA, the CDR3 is TGTGCCACACATTATCCGGGCGGGGAGACCCAGTACTTC. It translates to CATHYPGGETQYF.

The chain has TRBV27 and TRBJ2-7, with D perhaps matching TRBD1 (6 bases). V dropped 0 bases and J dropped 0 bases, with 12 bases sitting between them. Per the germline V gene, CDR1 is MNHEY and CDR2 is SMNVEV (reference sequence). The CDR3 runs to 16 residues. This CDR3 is CASSLSLGAGSYEQYF. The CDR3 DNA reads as TGTGCCAGCAGTTTATCTTTGGGGGCCGGCTCCTACGAGCAGTACTTC.

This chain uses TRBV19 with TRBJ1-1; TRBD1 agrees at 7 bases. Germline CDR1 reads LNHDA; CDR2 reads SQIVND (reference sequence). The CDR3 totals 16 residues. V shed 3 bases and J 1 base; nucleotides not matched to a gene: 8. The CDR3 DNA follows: TGTGCCAGTAGTATCCCAGGGGGAGCTACGAACACTGAAGCTTTCTTT. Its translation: CASSIPGGATNTEAFF.

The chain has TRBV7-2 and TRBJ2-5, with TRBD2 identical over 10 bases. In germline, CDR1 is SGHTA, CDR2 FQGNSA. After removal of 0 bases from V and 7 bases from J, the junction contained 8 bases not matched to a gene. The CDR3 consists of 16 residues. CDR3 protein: CASSLAASGGAGTQYF. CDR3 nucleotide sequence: TGTGCCAGCAGCTTAGCGGCCAGCGGGGGGGCGGGGACCCAGTACTTC.

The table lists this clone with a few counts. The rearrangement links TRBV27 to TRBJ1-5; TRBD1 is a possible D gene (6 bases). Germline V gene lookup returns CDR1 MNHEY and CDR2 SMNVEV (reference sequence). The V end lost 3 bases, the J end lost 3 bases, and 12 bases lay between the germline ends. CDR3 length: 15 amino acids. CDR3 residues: CASSFGGRNNQPQHF. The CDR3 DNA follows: TGTGCCAGCAGTTTCGGGGGGCGAAACAATCAGCCCCAGCATTTT.

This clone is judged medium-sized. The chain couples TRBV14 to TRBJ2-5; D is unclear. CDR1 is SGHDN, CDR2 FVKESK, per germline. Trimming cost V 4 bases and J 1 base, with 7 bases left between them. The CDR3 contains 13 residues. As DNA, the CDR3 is TGTGCCAGCAGCCCTATCTTCCAAGAGACCCAGTACTTC. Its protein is CASSPIFQETQYF. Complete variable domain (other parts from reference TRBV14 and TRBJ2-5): EAGVTQFPSHSVIEKGQTVTLRCDPISGHDNLYWYRRVMGKEIKFLLHFVKESKQDESGMPNNRFLAERTGGTYSTLKVQPAELEDSGVYFCASSPIFQETQYFGPGTRLLVL.

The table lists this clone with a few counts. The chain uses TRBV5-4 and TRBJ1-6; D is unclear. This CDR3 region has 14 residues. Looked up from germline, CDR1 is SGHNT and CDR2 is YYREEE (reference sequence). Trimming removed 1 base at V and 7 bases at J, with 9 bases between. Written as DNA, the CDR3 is TGTGCCAGCAGCTTGTCAGGCTTCAATTCACCCCTCCACTTT. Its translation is CASSLSGFNSPLHF. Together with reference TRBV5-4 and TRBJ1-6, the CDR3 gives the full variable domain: ETGVTQSPTHLIKTRGQQVTLRCSSQSGHNTVSWYQQALGQGPQFIFQYYREEENGRGNFPPRFSGLQFPNYSSELNVNALELDDSALYLCASSLSGFNSPLHFGNGTRLTVT.

The CDR3 loop reads CASSQDYRANTGELFF. The CDR3 DNA sequence: TGCGCCAGCAGCCAAGATTACAGGGCTAACACCGGGGAGCTGTTTTTT. J is TRBJ2-2 and V is TRBV4-1, with a weak D call TRBD1 (6 bases). V shed 0 bases and J shed 2 bases, with 10 bases lying between them. CDR3 length: 16 residues. Germline CDR1 MGHRA, CDR2 YSYEKL.

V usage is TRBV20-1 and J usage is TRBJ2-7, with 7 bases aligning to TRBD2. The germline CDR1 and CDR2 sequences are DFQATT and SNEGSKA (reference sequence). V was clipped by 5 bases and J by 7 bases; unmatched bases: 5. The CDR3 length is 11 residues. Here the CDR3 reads CSAGDYYEQYF. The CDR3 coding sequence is TGCAGTGCTGGGGACTACTATGAGCAGTACTTC.

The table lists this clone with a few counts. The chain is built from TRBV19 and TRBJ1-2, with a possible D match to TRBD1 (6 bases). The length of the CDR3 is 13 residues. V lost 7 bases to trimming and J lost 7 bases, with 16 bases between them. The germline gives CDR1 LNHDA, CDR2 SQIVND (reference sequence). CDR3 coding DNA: TGTGCCAGTACCGTAACAGGGTACCCTGGCTACACCTTC. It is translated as CASTVTGYPGYTF.

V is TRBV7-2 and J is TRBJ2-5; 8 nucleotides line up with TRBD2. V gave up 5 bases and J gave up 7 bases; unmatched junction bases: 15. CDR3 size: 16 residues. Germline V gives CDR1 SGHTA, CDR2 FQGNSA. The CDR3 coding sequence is TGTGCCAGCAGCCCTCACGTTAGCGGGACCAGGGGGACCCAGTACTTC. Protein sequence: CASSPHVSGTRGTQYF.

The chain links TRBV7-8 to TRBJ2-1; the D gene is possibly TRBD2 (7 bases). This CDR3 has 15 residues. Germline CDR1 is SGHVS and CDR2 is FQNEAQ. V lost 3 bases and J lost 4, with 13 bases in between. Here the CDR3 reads CASSLVGGAYNEQFF. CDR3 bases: TGTGCCAGCAGCTTGGTGGGGGGGGCTTACAATGAGCAGTTCTTC.

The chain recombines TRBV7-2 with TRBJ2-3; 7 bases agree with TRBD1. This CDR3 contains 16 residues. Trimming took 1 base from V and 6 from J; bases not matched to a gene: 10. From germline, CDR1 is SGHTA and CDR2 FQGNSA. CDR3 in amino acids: CASSLGFTGVGDTQYF. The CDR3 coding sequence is TGTGCCAGCAGCTTAGGATTCACAGGGGTAGGTGATACGCAGTATTTT.